This TCR beta chain comes out of a study of blood T cell repertoires in COVID-19. The method was immunoSEQ multiplex PCR; TCRdb's version includes in-frame clones alone and lacks a portion of them. Of 150,000 to 200,000 clones in the sample, roughly 84% were seen once. This CDR3 is built from 17 residues. The V gene lost 5 bases and the J gene lost 3 bases, with 20 bases spanning the gap. CDR1 is SGHNT, CDR2 YENEEA, per germline. The chain combines TRBV11-3 with TRBJ2-1, with a weak D call TRBD2 (6 bases). Specimen: peripheral blood. The source is a man aged 18 to 29 with active or convalescent COVID-19. This chain's CDR3 is CASSLHFSREGYNEQFF. The CDR3 bases are TGTGCCAGCAGCCTCCATTTCTCGCGGGAAGGCTACAATGAGCAGTTCTTC.